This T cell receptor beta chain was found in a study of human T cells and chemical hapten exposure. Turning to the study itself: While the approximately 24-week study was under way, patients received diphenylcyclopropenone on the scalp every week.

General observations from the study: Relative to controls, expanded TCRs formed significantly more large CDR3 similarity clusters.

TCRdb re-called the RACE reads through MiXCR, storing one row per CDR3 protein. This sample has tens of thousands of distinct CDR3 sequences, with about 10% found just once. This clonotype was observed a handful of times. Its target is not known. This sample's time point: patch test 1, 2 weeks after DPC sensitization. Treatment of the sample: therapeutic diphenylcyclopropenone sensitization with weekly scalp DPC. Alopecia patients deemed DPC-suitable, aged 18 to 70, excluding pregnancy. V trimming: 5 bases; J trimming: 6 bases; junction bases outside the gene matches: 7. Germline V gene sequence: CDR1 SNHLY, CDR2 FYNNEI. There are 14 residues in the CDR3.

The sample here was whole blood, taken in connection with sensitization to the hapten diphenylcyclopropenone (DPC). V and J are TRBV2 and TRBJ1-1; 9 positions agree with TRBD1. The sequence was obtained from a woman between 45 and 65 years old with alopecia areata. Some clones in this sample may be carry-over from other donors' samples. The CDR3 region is CASSFRDRDSEAFF. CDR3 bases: TGTGCCAGCAGTTTCCGGGACAGGGACTCTGAAGCTTTCTTT.